This T cell receptor (beta chain) was retrieved from a study of shared clonotypes between healthy human individuals. General study results and limits: Naive subsets generally had larger estimated richness than memory subsets. Four donors had 5% to 6.5% of their naive CD4 clonotypes in common.

As concerns this clone: Its specificity is not known.

The table came from immunoSEQ multiplex PCR; TCRdb's copy has only in-frame clones and leaves some out. This sample has over 1.4 million clones, with approximately 96% found just once. V gave up 4 bases and J gave up 5 bases, with 16 bases separating them. Germline CDR1 and CDR2: SGHNT and YYREEE (reference sequence). The CDR3 has 14 residues. The rearrangement uses TRBV5-4 and TRBJ2-7; possibly TRBD2 for D (5 bases). Sequencing input: naive CD4+ T cells sorted from blood. The subset denotes: CD45RA+ positively selected. This sequence originates from a man aged 25-40 years in good health. The DNA of the CDR3 is TGTGCCAGCAGCCCCGGGGTTTGGGTTCACGAGCAGTACTTC. This translates into CASSPGVWVHEQYF.